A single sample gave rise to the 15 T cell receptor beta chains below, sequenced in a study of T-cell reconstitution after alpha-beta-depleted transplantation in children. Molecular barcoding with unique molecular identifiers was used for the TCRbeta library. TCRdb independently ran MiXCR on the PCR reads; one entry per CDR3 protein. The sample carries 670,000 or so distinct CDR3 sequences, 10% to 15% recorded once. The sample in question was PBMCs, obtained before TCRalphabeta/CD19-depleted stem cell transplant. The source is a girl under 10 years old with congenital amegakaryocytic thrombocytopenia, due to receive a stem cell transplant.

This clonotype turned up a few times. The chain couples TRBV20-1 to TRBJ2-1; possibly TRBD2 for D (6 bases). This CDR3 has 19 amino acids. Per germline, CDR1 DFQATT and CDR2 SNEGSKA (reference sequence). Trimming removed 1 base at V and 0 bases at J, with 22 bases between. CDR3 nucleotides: TGCAGTGCTAGAGGCGGGACTCCGAACTTGCGGAGCTCCTACAATGAGCAGTTCTTC. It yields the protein CSARGGTPNLRSSYNEQFF.

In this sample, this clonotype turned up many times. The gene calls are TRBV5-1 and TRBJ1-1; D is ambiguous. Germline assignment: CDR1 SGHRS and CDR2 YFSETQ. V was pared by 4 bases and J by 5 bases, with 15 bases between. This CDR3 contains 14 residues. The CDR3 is CASSPTIEGTEAFF. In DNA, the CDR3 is TGCGCCAGCAGCCCTACAATCGAAGGGACTGAAGCTTTCTTT.

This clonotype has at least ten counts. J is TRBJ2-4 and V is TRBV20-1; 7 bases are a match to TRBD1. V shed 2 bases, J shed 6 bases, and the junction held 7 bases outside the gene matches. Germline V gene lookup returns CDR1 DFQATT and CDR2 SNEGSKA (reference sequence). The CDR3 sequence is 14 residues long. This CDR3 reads CSARPGQELNIQYF. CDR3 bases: TGCAGTGCTAGACCAGGACAGGAGCTAAACATTCAGTACTTC.

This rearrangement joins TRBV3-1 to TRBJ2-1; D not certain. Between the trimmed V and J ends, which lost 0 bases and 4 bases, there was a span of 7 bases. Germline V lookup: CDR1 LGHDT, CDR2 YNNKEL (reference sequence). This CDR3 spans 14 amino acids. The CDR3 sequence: CASSQEGPYNEQFF. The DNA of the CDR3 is TGTGCCAGCAGCCAAGAGGGCCCTTACAATGAGCAGTTCTTC.

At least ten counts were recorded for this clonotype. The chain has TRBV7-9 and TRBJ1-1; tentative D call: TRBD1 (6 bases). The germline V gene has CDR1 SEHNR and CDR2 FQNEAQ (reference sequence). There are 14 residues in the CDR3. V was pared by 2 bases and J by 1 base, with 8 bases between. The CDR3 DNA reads TGTGCCAGCAGCTTACCGGGGGCGAACACTGAAGCTTTCTTT. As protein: CASSLPGANTEAFF.

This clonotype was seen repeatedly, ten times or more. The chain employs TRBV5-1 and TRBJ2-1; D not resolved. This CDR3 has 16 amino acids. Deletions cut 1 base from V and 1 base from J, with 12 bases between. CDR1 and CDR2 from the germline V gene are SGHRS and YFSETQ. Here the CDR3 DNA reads TGCGCCAGCAGCTTGAATCAGCTCCGGTCCTACAATGAGCAGTTCTTC. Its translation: CASSLNQLRSYNEQFF.

This chain's CDR3 is CSARDTLTSGEYNEQFF. CDR3 DNA sequence: TGCAGTGCTAGAGATACCCTAACTAGCGGGGAATACAATGAGCAGTTCTTC. The genes are TRBV20-1 and TRBJ2-1; 10 nucleotides align to TRBD2. Germline CDR1 is DFQATT and CDR2 is SNEGSKA (reference sequence). V trimming: 0 bases; J trimming: 4 bases; junction bases outside the gene matches: 9. This CDR3 has 17 residues.

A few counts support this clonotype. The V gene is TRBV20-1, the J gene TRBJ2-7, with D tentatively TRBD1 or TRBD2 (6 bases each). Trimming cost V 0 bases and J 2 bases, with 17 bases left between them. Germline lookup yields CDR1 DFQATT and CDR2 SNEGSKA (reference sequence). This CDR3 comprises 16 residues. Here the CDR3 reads CSARDEGGSGPYEQYF. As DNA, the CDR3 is TGCAGTGCTAGAGATGAGGGGGGTAGCGGACCCTACGAGCAGTACTTC.

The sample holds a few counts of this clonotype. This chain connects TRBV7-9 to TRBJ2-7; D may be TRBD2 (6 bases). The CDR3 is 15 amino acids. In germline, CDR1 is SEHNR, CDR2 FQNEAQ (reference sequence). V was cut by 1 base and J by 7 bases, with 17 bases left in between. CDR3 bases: TGTGCCAGCAGCTTAGTGGTAGCGGCACATGGAGAGCAGTACTTC. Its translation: CASSLVVAAHGEQYF.

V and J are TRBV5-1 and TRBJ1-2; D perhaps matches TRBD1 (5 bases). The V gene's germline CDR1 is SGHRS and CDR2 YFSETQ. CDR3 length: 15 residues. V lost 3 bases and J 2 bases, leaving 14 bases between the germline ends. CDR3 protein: CASSSDSPFNYGYTF. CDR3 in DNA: TGCGCCAGCAGCTCCGACAGCCCGTTCAACTATGGCTACACCTTC.

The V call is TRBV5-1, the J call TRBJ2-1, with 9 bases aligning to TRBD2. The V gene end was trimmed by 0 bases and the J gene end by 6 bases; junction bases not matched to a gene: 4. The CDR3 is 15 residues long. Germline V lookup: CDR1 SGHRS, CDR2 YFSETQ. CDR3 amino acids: CASSLDPSGANEQFF. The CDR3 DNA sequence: TGCGCCAGCAGCTTGGACCCTAGCGGGGCCAATGAGCAGTTCTTC.

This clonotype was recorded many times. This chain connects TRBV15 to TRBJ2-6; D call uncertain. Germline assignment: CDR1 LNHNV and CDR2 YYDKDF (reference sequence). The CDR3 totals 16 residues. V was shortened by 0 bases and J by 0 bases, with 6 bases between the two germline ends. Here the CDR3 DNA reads TGTGCCACCAGCAGAGACGCTATCTCTGGGGCCAACGTCCTGACTTTC. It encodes CATSRDAISGANVLTF.

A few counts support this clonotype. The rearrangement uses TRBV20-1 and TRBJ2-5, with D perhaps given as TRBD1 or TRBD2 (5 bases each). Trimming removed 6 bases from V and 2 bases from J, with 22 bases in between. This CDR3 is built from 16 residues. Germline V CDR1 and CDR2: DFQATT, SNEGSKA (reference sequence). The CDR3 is CSAPRGGRSAQETQYF. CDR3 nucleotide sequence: TGCAGTGCCCCCCGGGGCGGCCGTAGCGCGCAAGAGACCCAGTACTTC.

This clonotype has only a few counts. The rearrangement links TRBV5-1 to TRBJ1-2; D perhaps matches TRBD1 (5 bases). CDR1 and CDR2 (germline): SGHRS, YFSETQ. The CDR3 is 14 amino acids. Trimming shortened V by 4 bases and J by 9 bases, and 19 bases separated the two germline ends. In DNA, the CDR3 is TGCGCCAGCAGCAAGCCGGAACAGGACTTTTGCTACACCTTC. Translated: CASSKPEQDFCYTF.

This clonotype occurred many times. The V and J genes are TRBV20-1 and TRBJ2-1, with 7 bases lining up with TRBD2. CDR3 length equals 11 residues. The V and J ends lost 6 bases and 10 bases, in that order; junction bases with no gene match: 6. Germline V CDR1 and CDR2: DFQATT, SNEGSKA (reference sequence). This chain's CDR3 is CSAWTSGEQFF. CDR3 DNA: TGCAGTGCCTGGACTAGTGGGGAGCAGTTCTTC.